This T cell receptor beta chain was found in a study of T cell responses to AZD1222 COVID-19 vaccine. Remarks on this clone: Antigen unknown.

General study findings and limits: Spike regions recognized by vaccine-associated CD4 TCRs spanned the protein, led by 160-218 and 743-854. Spike-specific TCR breadth and depth were elevated following two AZD1222 doses. Repertoire collection took place solely once the T cell response had peaked. Donors in the cohort were predominantly white British and more often female, and clonal diversity was possibly underestimated.

V was clipped by 6 bases and J by 0 bases; unmatched bases: 0. Germline lookup yields CDR1 KGHSY and CDR2 FQNENV. The CDR3 runs 14 residues. Libraries were prepared by immunoSEQ multiplex PCR; TCRdb keeps only in-frame clonotypes and omits some of them. The sample yields 90,000 to 120,000 clones, around 90% seen once. This sample comprised peripheral blood, obtained on day 0 of AZD1222 vaccination. V usage is TRBV16 and J usage is TRBJ2-3; 10 nucleotides align to TRBD1. The TCR sequence derives from an adult in good health. In nucleotides, the CDR3 is TGTGCCAGCAGGGGACAGGGGAGCACAGATACGCAGTATTTT. Translating gives CASRGQGSTDTQYF.